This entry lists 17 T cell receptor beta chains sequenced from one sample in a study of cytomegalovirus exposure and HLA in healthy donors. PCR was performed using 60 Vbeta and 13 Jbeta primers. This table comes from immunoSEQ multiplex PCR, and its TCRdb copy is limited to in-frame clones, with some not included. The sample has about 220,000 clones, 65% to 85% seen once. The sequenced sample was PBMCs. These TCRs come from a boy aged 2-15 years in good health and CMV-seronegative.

CDR3 nucleotides: TGTGCCAGCAGTTACTCGGGAGCCCACAATGAGCAGTTCTTC. Amino acid sequence: CASSYSGAHNEQFF. The gene calls are TRBV6-5 and TRBJ2-1, with TRBD2 as a possible D gene (5 bases). With 0 bases removed from V and 5 bases from J, the gap between germline ends came to 8 bases. The CDR3 spans 14 residues. The germline gives CDR1 MNHEY, CDR2 SVGAGI.

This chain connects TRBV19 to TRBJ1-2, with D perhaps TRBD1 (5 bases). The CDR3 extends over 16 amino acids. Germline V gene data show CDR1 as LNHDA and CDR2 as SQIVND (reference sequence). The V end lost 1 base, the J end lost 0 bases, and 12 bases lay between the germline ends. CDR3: CASSIGTTIANYGYTF. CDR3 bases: TGTGCCAGTAGTATAGGGACAACTATAGCTAACTATGGCTACACCTTC.

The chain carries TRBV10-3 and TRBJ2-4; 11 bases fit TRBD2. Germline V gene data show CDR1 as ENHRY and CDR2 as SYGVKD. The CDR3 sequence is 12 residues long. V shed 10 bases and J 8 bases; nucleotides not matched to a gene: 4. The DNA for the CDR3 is TGTGCCACTCGTAGCGGGGGGGACATTCAGTACTTC. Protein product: CATRSGGDIQYF.

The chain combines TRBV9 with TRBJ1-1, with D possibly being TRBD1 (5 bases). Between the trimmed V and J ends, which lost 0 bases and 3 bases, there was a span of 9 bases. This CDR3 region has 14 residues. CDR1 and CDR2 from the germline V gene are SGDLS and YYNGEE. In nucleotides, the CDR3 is TGTGCCAGCAGCGTAGGGGCGGGGGACACTGAAGCTTTCTTT. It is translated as CASSVGAGDTEAFF.

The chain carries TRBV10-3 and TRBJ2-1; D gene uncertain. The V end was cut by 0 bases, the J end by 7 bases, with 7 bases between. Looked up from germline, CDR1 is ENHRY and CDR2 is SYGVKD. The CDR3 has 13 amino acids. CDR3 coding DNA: TGTGCCATCAGTGAGTCGAGAGAAAATGAGCAGTTCTTC. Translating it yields CAISESRENEQFF.

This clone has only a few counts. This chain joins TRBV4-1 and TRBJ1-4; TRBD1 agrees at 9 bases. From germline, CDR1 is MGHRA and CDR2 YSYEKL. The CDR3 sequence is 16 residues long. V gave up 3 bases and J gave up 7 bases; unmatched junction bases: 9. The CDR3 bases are TGCGCCAGCAGCCAGCCGGGCCGGGACAGGGTTGAAAAACTGTTTTTT. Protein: CASSQPGRDRVEKLFF.

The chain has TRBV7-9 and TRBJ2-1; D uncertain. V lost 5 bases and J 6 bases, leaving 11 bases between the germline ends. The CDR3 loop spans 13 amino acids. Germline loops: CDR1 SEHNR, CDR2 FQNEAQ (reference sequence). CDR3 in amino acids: CASSHPNSNEQFF. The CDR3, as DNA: TGTGCCAGCAGCCATCCAAATTCCAATGAGCAGTTCTTC.

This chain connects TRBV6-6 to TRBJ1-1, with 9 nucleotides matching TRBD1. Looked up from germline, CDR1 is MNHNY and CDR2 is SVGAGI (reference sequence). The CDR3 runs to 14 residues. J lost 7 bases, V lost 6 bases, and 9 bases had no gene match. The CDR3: CASSEEGQGLEAFF. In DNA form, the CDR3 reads TGTGCCAGCAGCGAAGAGGGACAGGGACTTGAAGCTTTCTTT.

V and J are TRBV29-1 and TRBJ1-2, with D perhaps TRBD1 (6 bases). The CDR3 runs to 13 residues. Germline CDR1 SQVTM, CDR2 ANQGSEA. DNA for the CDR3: TGCAGAGTCGGGGGGGGCGCGGGTTATGGCTACACCTTC. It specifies CRVGGGAGYGYTF. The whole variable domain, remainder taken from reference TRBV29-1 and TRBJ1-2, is SAVISQKPSRDICQRGTSLTIQCQVDSQVTMMFWYRQQPGQSLTLIATANQGSEATYESGFVIDKFPISRPNLTFSTLTVSNMSPEDSSIYLCRVGGGAGYGYTFGSGTRLTVV.

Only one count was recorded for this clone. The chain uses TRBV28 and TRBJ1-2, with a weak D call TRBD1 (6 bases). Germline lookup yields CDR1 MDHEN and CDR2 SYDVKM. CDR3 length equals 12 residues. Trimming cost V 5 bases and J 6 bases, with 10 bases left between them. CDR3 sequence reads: CASSPGENGYTF. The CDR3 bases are TGTGCCAGCAGTCCAGGGGAGAATGGCTACACCTTC.

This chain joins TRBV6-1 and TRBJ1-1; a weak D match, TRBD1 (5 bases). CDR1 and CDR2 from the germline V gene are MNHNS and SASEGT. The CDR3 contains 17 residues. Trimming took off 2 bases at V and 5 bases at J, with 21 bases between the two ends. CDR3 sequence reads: CASSEFSWDFLPTEAFF. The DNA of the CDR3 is TGTGCCAGCAGTGAATTCTCCTGGGACTTCTTGCCGACTGAAGCTTTCTTT.

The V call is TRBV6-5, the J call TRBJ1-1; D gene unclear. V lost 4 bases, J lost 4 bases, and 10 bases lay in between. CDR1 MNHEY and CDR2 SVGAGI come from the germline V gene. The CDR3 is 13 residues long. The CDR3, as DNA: TGTGCCAGCAGTTCCTACGGGTCCACTGAAGCTTTCTTT. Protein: CASSSYGSTEAFF.

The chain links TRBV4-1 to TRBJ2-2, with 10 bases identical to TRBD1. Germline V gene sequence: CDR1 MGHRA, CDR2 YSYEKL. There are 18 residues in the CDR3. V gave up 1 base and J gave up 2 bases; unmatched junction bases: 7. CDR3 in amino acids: CASSQGGRTGGNTGELFF. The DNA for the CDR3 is TGCGCCAGCAGCCAAGGGGGAAGGACAGGGGGTAACACCGGGGAGCTGTTTTTT.

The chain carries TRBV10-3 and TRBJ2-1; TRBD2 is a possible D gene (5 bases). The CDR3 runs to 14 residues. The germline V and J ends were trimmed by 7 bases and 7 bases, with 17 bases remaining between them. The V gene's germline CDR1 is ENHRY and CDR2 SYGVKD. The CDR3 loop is CAITRTGNGNEQFF. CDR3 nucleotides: TGTGCCATCACTCGGACGGGAAATGGGAATGAGCAGTTCTTC.

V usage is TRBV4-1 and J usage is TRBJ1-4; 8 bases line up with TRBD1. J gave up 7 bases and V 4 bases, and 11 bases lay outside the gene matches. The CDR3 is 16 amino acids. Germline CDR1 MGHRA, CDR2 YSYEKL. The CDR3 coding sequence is TGCGCCAGCAGCCCCCGGTGCAGGGGGCAATGTGAAAAACTGTTTTTT. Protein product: CASSPRCRGQCEKLFF.

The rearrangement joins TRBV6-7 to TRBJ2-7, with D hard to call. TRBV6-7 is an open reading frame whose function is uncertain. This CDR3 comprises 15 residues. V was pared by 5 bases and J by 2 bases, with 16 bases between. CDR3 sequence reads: CASSPNTGSPYEQYF. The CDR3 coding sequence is TGTGCCAGCAGTCCAAACACCGGGTCCCCCTACGAGCAGTACTTC.

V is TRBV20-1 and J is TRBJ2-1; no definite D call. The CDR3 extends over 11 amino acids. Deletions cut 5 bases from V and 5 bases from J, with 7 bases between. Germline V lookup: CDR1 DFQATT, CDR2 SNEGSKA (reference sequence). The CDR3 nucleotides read TGCAGTGCTCCCCTAGACAATGAGCAGTTCTTC. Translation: CSAPLDNEQFF.